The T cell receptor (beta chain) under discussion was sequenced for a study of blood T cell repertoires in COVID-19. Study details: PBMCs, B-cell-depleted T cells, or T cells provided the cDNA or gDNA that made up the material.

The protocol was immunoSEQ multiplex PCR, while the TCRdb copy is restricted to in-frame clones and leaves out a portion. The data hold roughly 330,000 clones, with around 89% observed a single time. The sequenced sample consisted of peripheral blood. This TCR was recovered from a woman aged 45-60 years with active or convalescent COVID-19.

CDR3: CASTPGSEEAGVGDTQYF. The CDR3 DNA reads as TGTGCCAGCACTCCGGGATCGGAGGAGGCGGGAGTCGGAGATACGCAGTATTTT. The chain is built from TRBV28 and TRBJ2-3, with 7 positions matching TRBD2. This CDR3 spans 18 amino acids. Germline V gene sequence: CDR1 MDHEN, CDR2 SYDVKM. V was pared by 7 bases and J by 5 bases, with 21 bases of the junction left unmatched.